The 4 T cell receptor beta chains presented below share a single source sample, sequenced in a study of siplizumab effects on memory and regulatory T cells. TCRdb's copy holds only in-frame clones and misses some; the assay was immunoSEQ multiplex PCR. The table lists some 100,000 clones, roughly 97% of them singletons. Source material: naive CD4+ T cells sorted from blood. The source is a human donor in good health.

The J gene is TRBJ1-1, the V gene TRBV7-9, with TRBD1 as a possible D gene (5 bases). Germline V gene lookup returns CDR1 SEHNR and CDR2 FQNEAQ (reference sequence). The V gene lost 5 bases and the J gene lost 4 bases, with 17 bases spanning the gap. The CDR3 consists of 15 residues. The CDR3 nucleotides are TGTGCCAGCAGCCCCGGGACGGCGGGGGGCACTGAAGCTTTCTTT. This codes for CASSPGTAGGTEAFF.

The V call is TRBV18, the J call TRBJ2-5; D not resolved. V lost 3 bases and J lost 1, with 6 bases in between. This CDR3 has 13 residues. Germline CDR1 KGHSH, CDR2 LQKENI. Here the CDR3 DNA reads TGTGCCAGCTCACCTGGGCTCCAAGAGACCCAGTACTTC. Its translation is CASSPGLQETQYF.

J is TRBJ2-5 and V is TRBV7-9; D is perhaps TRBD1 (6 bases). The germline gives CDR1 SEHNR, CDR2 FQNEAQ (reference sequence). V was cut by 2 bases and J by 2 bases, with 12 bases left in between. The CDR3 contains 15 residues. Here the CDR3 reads CASSLLGASQETQYF. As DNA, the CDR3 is TGTGCCAGCAGCTTACTGGGGGCCTCGCAAGAGACCCAGTACTTC.

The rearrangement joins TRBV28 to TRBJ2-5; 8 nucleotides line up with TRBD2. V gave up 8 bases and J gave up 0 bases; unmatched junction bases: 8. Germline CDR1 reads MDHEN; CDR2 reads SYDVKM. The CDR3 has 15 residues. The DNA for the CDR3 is TGTGCCAGCTACGCAGCGGGGGCGAACCAAGAGACCCAGTACTTC. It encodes CASYAAGANQETQYF.